This TCR beta chain was observed in a study of blood T cells in healthy people across ages. Study observations and caveats: The recorded TCR beta diversity per million T cells decreased in a roughly linear manner with age. Naive and antigen-experienced cells were not separated, limiting conclusive comparison.

Unmatched junction bases numbered 10, after V lost 5 bases and J lost 5 bases. This CDR3 comprises 16 residues. The germline V gene has CDR1 ENHRY and CDR2 SYGVKD. With regard to this clonotype: The antigen remains unidentified.

Using a J-beta primer mix together with a sample-barcoded 5' primer, a second PCR was run for roughly 7 to 11 cycles. One entry per CDR3 protein results from TCRdb running MiXCR on the 5' RACE reads. The sample carries 1.5 million to 2 million distinct CDR3 sequences, 28% recorded once. The specimen sequenced was blood. This TCR was recovered from a young woman in good health. The chain has TRBV10-3 and TRBJ2-3; 10 nucleotides line up with TRBD2. CDR3 sequence: CAISRLAGAEGDTQYF. The CDR3 nucleotides read TGTGCCATCAGTCGCCTAGCGGGGGCTGAAGGAGATACGCAGTATTTT.